This TCR beta chain was profiled in a study of shared clonotypes between healthy human individuals. The overall study: Three plates were used per donor for CD4 naive, three for CD4 memory, two for CD8 naive and one for CD8 memory. Whole-study findings and limits: Deeper or shallower sequencing was expected to change how clonotypes are shared among donors. Compared with memory subsets, naive subsets generally had larger estimated richness.

Naive CD8 cells lacked CD45RO and underwent positive selection for CCR7, leaving out terminally differentiated effector memory CD45RA+ cells. TCRdb's copy holds only in-frame clones and misses some; the assay was immunoSEQ multiplex PCR. Found here are about 2.1 million clones, roughly 95% of them singletons; the top ten hold 1.5% to 2%. Trimming pared 4 bases from V and 3 bases from J, leaving 14 bases between. This CDR3 contains 14 residues. From germline, CDR1 is SGHRS and CDR2 YFSETQ. On this clone itself: Antigen unknown.

The rearrangement joins TRBV5-1 to TRBJ2-7; possibly TRBD1 for D (6 bases). The sequence was obtained from a man younger than 30 in good health. Some clones in this sample may be carry-over from other donors' samples. The sequencing sample was made of naive CD8+ T cells from PBMCs. CDR3 region: CASSLRTDHYEQYF. The CDR3 DNA reads TGCGCCAGCAGCCTAAGGACAGATCACTACGAGCAGTACTTC.